This T cell receptor beta chain was obtained from a study of beta chain features in type 1 diabetes. Points from the study as a whole: These data did not resolve whether HLA type affects TCRB rearrangement. PCR could preferentially amplify shorter templates, alike in patients and controls. Shorter TCRB CDR3s, moderately but significantly so, marked every one of the four CD4+ subsets in Type 1 diabetes patients.

Trimming shortened V by 7 bases and J by 0 bases, and 12 bases separated the two germline ends. CDR1 is SQVTM and CDR2 is ANQGSEA in the germline V gene. There are 13 residues in the CDR3. This clone was detected only a few times. Its cognate antigen is unknown. Every isolated RNA sample was fully reverse transcribed, so sequencing captured expressed TCRB transcripts. Only in-frame clones appear in the TCRdb table, and some are missing; sequencing was by immunoSEQ multiplex PCR. Of 640,000 or so clones listed, over 10% are singletons. The single heparinised draw taken from each donor contained around 100 mL of blood on average. Populations isolated by sorting all had purity greater than 95%.

The sample consisted of naive CD4+ T cells from blood. V and J are TRBV29-1 and TRBJ1-1; tentative D call: TRBD1 (5 bases). This TCR was recovered from a man aged 18 to 35 with type 1 diabetes. The CDR3 loop is CSAGQGLNTEAFF. CDR3 DNA: TGCAGCGCCGGTCAGGGCTTGAACACTGAAGCTTTCTTT.